One and the same sample provided the 30 T cell receptor beta chains below, sequenced in a study of CD8 T cells in Susac syndrome. About 0.5 to 1 ug RNA was reverse transcribed with random hexamers. TCRdb independently ran MiXCR on the immunoSEQ multiplex PCR reads; one entry per CDR3 protein. The sample records 90,000 or so distinct CDR3 sequences, about 93% being singletons. Material for sequencing was CD8+ T cells from PBMCs. Receptors were obtained from a human donor in good health.

The V gene is TRBV3-1, the J gene TRBJ1-5; 7 nucleotides match TRBD1. Germline lookup yields CDR1 LGHDT and CDR2 YNNKEL (reference sequence). V lost 1 base to trimming and J lost 6 bases; unmatched junction nucleotides: 6. The length of the CDR3 is 15 residues. The DNA of the CDR3 is TGTGCCAGCAGCCAAGGCGGGCAGGGGGGTCAGCCCCAGCATTTT. It translates to CASSQGGQGGQPQHF.

The chain is built from TRBV13 and TRBJ1-1; D possibly corresponds to TRBD1 (6 bases). Looked up from germline, CDR1 is PRHDT and CDR2 is FYEKMQ (reference sequence). Trimming cost V 9 bases and J 3 bases, with 14 bases left between them. CDR3 size: 13 residues. The CDR3 protein is CASGGSQYTEAFF. The CDR3 coding sequence is TGTGCCAGTGGGGGCTCCCAGTACACTGAAGCTTTCTTT.

The chain recombines TRBV5-6 with TRBJ2-7; D perhaps matches TRBD1 (7 bases). This CDR3 comprises 15 residues. V shed 0 bases and J shed 3 bases, with 13 bases lying between them. Germline V lookup: CDR1 SGHDT, CDR2 YYEEEE. The CDR3 spells CASSLGGAGGYEQYF. DNA for the CDR3: TGTGCCAGCAGCTTGGGGGGGGCAGGGGGCTACGAGCAGTACTTC.

This clonotype occurred a few times. The rearrangement links TRBV7-7 to TRBJ2-7; TRBD1 aligns across 8 bases. This CDR3 has 13 amino acids. Germline V gives CDR1 SSHAT, CDR2 FNYEAQ (reference sequence). After removal of 3 bases from V and 3 bases from J, the junction contained 1 base not matched to a gene. The CDR3 here is CASSFGQGYEQYF. CDR3 bases: TGTGCCAGCAGCTTCGGACAGGGCTACGAGCAGTACTTC.

The chain combines TRBV30 with TRBJ1-1; D uncertain. The CDR3 is made up of 11 amino acids. Between the trimmed V and J ends, which lost 4 bases and 7 bases, there was a span of 10 bases. Germline V gene sequence: CDR1 GTSNPN, CDR2 SVGIG (reference sequence). CDR3 sequence: CAWIWRREAFF. DNA for the CDR3: TGTGCCTGGATTTGGCGCCGTGAAGCTTTCTTT.

The chain couples TRBV20-1 to TRBJ2-7; the D gene is possibly TRBD2 (5 bases). Germline CDR1 is DFQATT and CDR2 is SNEGSKA (reference sequence). The length of the CDR3 is 13 residues. Trimming removed 4 bases from V and 1 base from J, with 11 bases in between. DNA for the CDR3: TGCAGTGCTACTCTGACGGGATCCTACGAGCAGTACTTC. Residues: CSATLTGSYEQYF.

The V gene is TRBV12-5, the J gene TRBJ2-5; D could derive from TRBD1 or TRBD2 (5 bases each). The V end was cut by 8 bases, the J end by 4 bases, with 14 bases between. The CDR3 length is 13 residues. Germline assignment: CDR1 LGHNT and CDR2 FRNRAP. CDR3 DNA sequence: TGTGCTAGTTCCAAGGGACCAAGAGAGACCCAGTACTTC. This encodes CASSKGPRETQYF.

The CDR3 region is CASRGATEAFF. CDR3 DNA: TGTGCCAGTAGGGGCGCCACTGAAGCTTTCTTT. This chain links TRBV27 with TRBJ1-1; TRBD1 might be the D (5 bases). The length of the CDR3 is 11 residues. Germline values: CDR1 MNHEY, CDR2 SMNVEV (reference sequence). The V gene lost 9 bases and the J gene lost 4 bases, with 9 bases spanning the gap.

This chain connects TRBV20-1 to TRBJ2-1; 8 nucleotides match TRBD2. The CDR3 extends over 15 amino acids. Germline V CDR1 and CDR2: DFQATT, SNEGSKA (reference sequence). V lost 0 bases to trimming and J lost 8 bases; unmatched junction nucleotides: 9. The CDR3 reads CSARDQAGVSYEQFF. The CDR3, as DNA: TGCAGTGCTAGAGATCAAGCGGGGGTATCTTATGAGCAGTTCTTC.

The chain links TRBV5-6 to TRBJ2-1, with unresolved D. CDR1 is SGHDT and CDR2 is YYEEEE in the germline V gene. The CDR3 consists of 12 residues. Trimming took 0 bases from V and 7 from J, leaving 5 bases between them. The CDR3 nucleotides are TGTGCCAGCAGCTTGGGGAGAAATGAGCAGTTCTTC. Its protein product is CASSLGRNEQFF. The full variable domain, rest sourced from reference TRBV5-6 and TRBJ2-1, is DAGVTQSPTHLIKTRGQQVTLRCSPKSGHDTVSWYQQALGQGPQFIFQYYEEEERQRGNFPDRFSGHQFPNYSSELNVNALLLGDSALYLCASSLGRNEQFFGPGTRLTVL.

The chain employs TRBV7-9 and TRBJ2-3; D ambiguous. Germline V gene sequence: CDR1 SEHNR, CDR2 FQNEAQ (reference sequence). V was shortened by 3 bases and J by 0 bases, with 10 bases between the two germline ends. The CDR3 totals 15 residues. CDR3 region: CASSLELPSTDTQYF. CDR3 DNA: TGTGCCAGCAGCTTGGAACTCCCTAGCACAGATACGCAGTATTTT.

This clonotype was picked up a small number of times. J is TRBJ2-2 and V is TRBV6-5; D not certain. Trimming shortened V by 5 bases and J by 6 bases, and 7 bases separated the two germline ends. The germline gives CDR1 MNHEY, CDR2 SVGAGI. The CDR3 is 12 residues long. CDR3 region: CASSRTAGELFF. The CDR3 nucleotides are TGTGCCAGCAGTCGGACGGCCGGGGAGCTGTTTTTT.

CDR3: CASTSTAYQETQYF. The CDR3 bases are TGTGCCAGCACTTCGACAGCCTACCAAGAGACCCAGTACTTC. The chain recombines TRBV2 with TRBJ2-5; D might be TRBD1 (5 bases). There are 14 residues in the CDR3. Per the germline V gene, CDR1 is SNHLY and CDR2 is FYNNEI. Deletions cut 7 bases from V and 0 bases from J, with 12 bases between.

In this sample, this clonotype turned up once. V and J are TRBV7-9 and TRBJ2-7, with a possible D match to TRBD2 (5 bases). With 2 bases removed from V and 2 bases from J, the gap between germline ends came to 7 bases. Germline CDR1 is SEHNR and CDR2 is FQNEAQ (reference sequence). The CDR3 totals 13 residues. The chain's CDR3 is CASSLPSTYEQYF. CDR3 nucleotides: TGTGCCAGCAGCTTACCTAGCACCTACGAGCAGTACTTC. The full variable domain, its missing parts supplied by reference TRBV7-9 and TRBJ2-7, is DTGVSQNPRHKITKRGQNVTFRCDPISEHNRLYWYRQTLGQGPEFLTYFQNEAQLEKSRLLSDRFSAERPKGSFSTLEIQRTEQGDSAMYLCASSLPSTYEQYFGPGTRLTVT.

The chain joins TRBV29-1 to TRBJ2-1; D remains ambiguous. Germline CDR1 reads SQVTM; CDR2 reads ANQGSEA. V gave up 3 bases and J gave up 7 bases, with 7 bases separating them. The CDR3 is 11 amino acids. The CDR3 DNA follows: TGCAGCGTTGAGGTAATGAATGAGCAGTTCTTC. It encodes CSVEVMNEQFF.

The J gene is TRBJ2-1, the V gene TRBV30; D might be TRBD2 (6 bases). Germline assignment: CDR1 GTSNPN and CDR2 SVGIG (reference sequence). The CDR3 totals 13 residues. V was cut by 0 bases and J by 5 bases, with 8 bases left in between. CDR3 loop: CAWSVGGNNEQFF. The DNA for the CDR3 is TGTGCCTGGAGTGTAGGAGGGAACAATGAGCAGTTCTTC.

This chain connects TRBV7-9 to TRBJ1-4; unclear D gene. The CDR3 loop spans 11 amino acids. Germline assignment: CDR1 SEHNR and CDR2 FQNEAQ (reference sequence). The germline V and J ends were trimmed by 5 bases and 16 bases, with 14 bases remaining between them. CDR3 sequence: CASSPLGEGFF. CDR3 sequence (DNA): TGTGCCAGCAGCCCCTTGGGCGAGGGGTTTTTT.

V usage is TRBV5-6 and J usage is TRBJ2-3; 10 bases fit TRBD1. V trimming: 0 bases; J trimming: 2 bases; junction bases outside the gene matches: 12. Germline V gene data show CDR1 as SGHDT and CDR2 as YYEEEE. This CDR3 spans 19 amino acids. The CDR3: CASSLGPPGQGIITDTQYF. CDR3 bases: TGTGCCAGCAGCTTGGGGCCTCCGGGACAGGGGATTATCACAGATACGCAGTATTTT.

The genes are TRBV15 and TRBJ2-3; D gene ambiguous. Trimming pared 5 bases from V and 4 bases from J, leaving 7 bases between. The CDR3 runs 12 residues. Germline values: CDR1 LNHNV, CDR2 YYDKDF (reference sequence). In DNA, the CDR3 is TGTGCCACCAGCGGCCACTCAGATACGCAGTATTTT. Its translation is CATSGHSDTQYF.

The chain couples TRBV6-5 to TRBJ2-5; 11 bases map to TRBD1. V trimming: 6 bases; J trimming: 4 bases; junction bases outside the gene matches: 4. The CDR3 runs to 14 residues. The germline V gene encodes CDR1 MNHEY and CDR2 SVGAGI. CDR3 sequence (DNA): TGTGCCAGCAGCCGGGGACAGGGGGGAGAGACCCAGTACTTC. Translation: CASSRGQGGETQYF.

This chain joins TRBV15 and TRBJ2-1, with D tentatively TRBD1 (6 bases). Germline lookup yields CDR1 LNHNV and CDR2 YYDKDF (reference sequence). V dropped 6 bases and J dropped 2 bases, with 14 bases sitting between them. CDR3 length: 15 residues. CDR3: CATSLLQGTYNEQFF. CDR3 DNA: TGTGCCACCAGTCTCCTCCAGGGGACCTACAATGAGCAGTTCTTC.

This chain connects TRBV10-3 to TRBJ2-3, with D possibly matching TRBD1 (6 bases). CDR3 size: 13 residues. Germline V lookup: CDR1 ENHRY, CDR2 SYGVKD. Trimming pared 2 bases from V and 6 bases from J, leaving 9 bases between. The CDR3 protein is CAISETRGDTQYF. The CDR3, as DNA: TGTGCCATCAGTGAGACTAGGGGGGATACGCAGTATTTT.

This chain connects TRBV6-6 to TRBJ1-2; D remains ambiguous. Germline CDR1 reads MNHNY; CDR2 reads SVGAGI (reference sequence). The CDR3 extends over 11 amino acids. V lost 6 bases, J lost 3 bases, and 5 bases lay in between. The CDR3 is CASRLDYGYTF. The CDR3 nucleotides read TGTGCCAGCAGGCTCGACTATGGCTACACCTTC.

The V gene is TRBV20-1, the J gene TRBJ1-1, with D perhaps matching TRBD1 (5 bases). The V and J ends lost 6 bases and 5 bases respectively, with 10 bases between them. Per germline, CDR1 DFQATT and CDR2 SNEGSKA (reference sequence). The CDR3 is made up of 11 amino acids. The CDR3 nucleotides are TGCAGTGCCGGGGGAGTAACTGAAGCTTTCTTT. Protein product: CSAGGVTEAFF.

CDR3 region: CASSYSSYEQYF. For the CDR3, the DNA is TGTGCCAGCAGTTACTCCTCCTACGAGCAGTACTTC. The gene calls are TRBV6-2 or TRBV6-3 and TRBJ2-7; D gene uncertain. CDR3 size: 12 residues. The germline CDR1 and CDR2 sequences are MNHEY and SVGEGT. Deletions cut 0 bases from V and 0 bases from J, with 0 bases between.

The CDR3 DNA reads as TGTGCCAGCAGCGTAGATGGGGGCAAGCTAAGGGAGCAGTTCTTC. Amino acids: CASSVDGGKLREQFF. This rearrangement joins TRBV9 to TRBJ2-1; D perhaps matches TRBD1 (6 bases). Germline V lookup: CDR1 SGDLS, CDR2 YYNGEE. Trimming left V 0 bases short and J 10 bases short, with 17 bases between. This CDR3 contains 15 residues.

This clonotype appeared once. The rearrangement uses TRBV29-1 and TRBJ1-1; D might be TRBD1 (6 bases). The CDR3 has 12 residues. Trimming removed 4 bases from V and 4 bases from J, with 10 bases in between. Per germline, CDR1 SQVTM and CDR2 ANQGSEA. In DNA, the CDR3 is TGCAGCGTTGTGACAGGCATCACTGAAGCTTTCTTT. It specifies CSVVTGITEAFF.

This clonotype was detected only once. The rearrangement uses TRBV6-2 or TRBV6-3 and TRBJ2-1; D assignment may be TRBD1 or TRBD2 (5 bases each). Between the trimmed V and J ends, which lost 7 bases and 2 bases, there was a span of 15 bases. Germline V lookup: CDR1 MNHEY, CDR2 SVGEGT. This CDR3 comprises 15 residues. The DNA of the CDR3 is TGTGCCAGCACTGGGGGTCCGTCAACCTACAATGAGCAGTTCTTC. Translated: CASTGGPSTYNEQFF.

This chain joins TRBV7-9 and TRBJ1-1; no definite D call. V gave up 3 bases and J gave up 7 bases, with 12 bases separating them. CDR3 length: 13 residues. The germline gives CDR1 SEHNR, CDR2 FQNEAQ (reference sequence). The CDR3 bases are TGTGCCAGCAGCTTTAGTAGCGGGAGTGAAGCTTTCTTT. Amino acid sequence: CASSFSSGSEAFF.

The chain is built from TRBV27 and TRBJ2-4; 12 bases are shared with TRBD1. Germline V CDR1 and CDR2: MNHEY, SMNVEV (reference sequence). The CDR3 totals 21 residues. Trimming took 7 bases from V and 3 from J; bases not matched to a gene: 22. CDR3 protein: CASTRDRGRVGNQLGKNIQYF. The CDR3 DNA follows: TGTGCCAGCACTCGGGACAGGGGGCGCGTTGGAAACCAGTTAGGCAAAAACATTCAGTACTTC.